Shown below are 20 T cell receptor beta chains from a single sample sequenced in a study of CD4 T cells in relation to SARS-CoV-2 and coronaviruses. Libraries were prepared by immunoSEQ multiplex PCR; TCRdb keeps only in-frame clonotypes and omits some of them. In the table there are roughly 17,000 clones, approximately 75% of which are singletons. CD4+ T cells from unexposed donors were obtained before the COVID-19 pandemic (2011-2018). Isolation of CD4+ T cells took place after about 10 days in culture. These TCRs are of unknown antigen specificity. The sequenced sample was CD4+ T cells from PBMCs, cultured in vitro. All receptors derive from a human donor in good health.

The CDR3 sequence is CASSHGTSFDEQFF. Written as DNA, the CDR3 is TGTGCCAGCAGCCACGGAACTAGTTTTGATGAGCAGTTCTTC. This chain links TRBV3-1 (or the pseudogene TRBV3-2) with TRBJ2-1; possibly TRBD2 for D (5 bases). Between the trimmed V and J ends, which lost 3 bases and 8 bases, there was a span of 14 bases. Germline CDR1 and CDR2: LGHDT and YNNKEL (reference sequence). The CDR3 has 14 amino acids.

This rearrangement joins TRBV10-3 to TRBJ2-2; D tentatively fits TRBD1 or TRBD2 (6 bases each). CDR3 length: 14 amino acids. Germline-derived CDR1 and CDR2 are ENHRY and SYGVKD. V gave up 8 bases and J gave up 1 base, with 11 bases separating them. The CDR3: CAIRGDKNTGELFF. CDR3 DNA sequence: TGTGCCATCCGCGGGGACAAGAACACCGGGGAGCTGTTTTTT.

The rearrangement uses TRBV6-5 and TRBJ2-7; 9 nucleotides agree with TRBD1. This CDR3 has 16 amino acids. Losses at the gene ends were 2 bases for V and 4 bases for J; bases not matched to a gene: 9. Germline CDR1 MNHEY, CDR2 SVGAGI. The CDR3 here is CASSYSRQGVSYEQYF. CDR3 DNA: TGTGCCAGCAGTTACAGTAGACAGGGGGTATCGTACGAGCAGTACTTC.

The CDR3 DNA follows: TGTGCCAGCACCTTAGCCCCCCCAACTGAAGCTTTCTTT. This codes for CASTLAPPTEAFF. The chain joins TRBV28 to TRBJ1-1; D uncertain. Germline V lookup: CDR1 MDHEN, CDR2 SYDVKM. With 7 bases removed from V and 5 bases from J, the gap between germline ends came to 14 bases. The CDR3 contains 13 residues.

The rearrangement links TRBV5-1 to TRBJ2-1; D might be TRBD2 (6 bases). The CDR3 runs to 15 residues. The ends were cut back, 0 bases at V and 3 bases at J, with 10 bases in the middle. Germline CDR1 and CDR2: SGHRS and YFSETQ. CDR3 in amino acids: CASSLVTGDYNEQFF. The DNA of the CDR3 is TGCGCCAGCAGCTTGGTTACGGGAGACTACAATGAGCAGTTCTTC.

The chain carries TRBV6-5 and TRBJ1-5, with TRBD1 as a possible D gene (5 bases). Germline V gene lookup returns CDR1 MNHEY and CDR2 SVGAGI. The CDR3 totals 15 residues. The V and J ends lost 6 bases and 7 bases respectively, with 19 bases between them. CDR3 sequence reads: CASRPGTQGGQPQHF. The CDR3 DNA follows: TGTGCCAGCAGGCCAGGGACCCAGGGTGGACAGCCCCAGCATTTT.

V gene TRBV7-9 combines with J gene TRBJ2-7, with D uncertain. Germline V gene data show CDR1 as SEHNR and CDR2 as FQNEAQ (reference sequence). This CDR3 comprises 14 residues. The ends were cut back, 5 bases at V and 3 bases at J, with 14 bases in the middle. The CDR3: CASSPPGSYYEQYF. The CDR3 DNA sequence: TGTGCCAGCAGCCCCCCGGGCAGCTACTACGAGCAGTACTTC.

The chain has TRBV7-3 and TRBJ2-7; 13 bases match TRBD2. J lost 6 bases, V lost 3 bases, and 5 bases had no gene match. In germline, CDR1 is SGHTA, CDR2 FQGTGA. The CDR3 is made up of 15 amino acids. The CDR3, as DNA: TGTGCCAGCAGCTTTCCCGGGACTAGCGGGATCGAGCAGTACTTC. As protein: CASSFPGTSGIEQYF.

The gene calls are TRBV5-1 and TRBJ2-5; perhaps TRBD1 as D (6 bases). Between the trimmed V and J ends, which lost 3 bases and 5 bases, there was a span of 23 bases. CDR3 length: 17 amino acids. Germline CDR1 reads SGHRS; CDR2 reads YFSETQ. The CDR3 DNA sequence: TGCGCCAGCAGCTCGCACCTACCCATTGGACAGTCGGAGACCCAGTACTTC. Its translation is CASSSHLPIGQSETQYF. The full variable domain, with the rest looked up from reference TRBV5-1 and TRBJ2-5, is KAGVTQTPRYLIKTRGQQVTLSCSPISGHRSVSWYQQTPGQGLQFLFEYFSETQRNKGNFPGRFSGRQFSNSRSEMNVSTLELGDSALYLCASSSHLPIGQSETQYFGPGTRLLVL.

The V gene is TRBV4-1, the J gene TRBJ1-4; perhaps TRBD1 as D (5 bases). Trimming cost V 4 bases and J 2 bases, with 11 bases left between them. The germline CDR1 and CDR2 sequences are MGHRA and YSYEKL. CDR3 size: 15 residues. The CDR3 is CASSPGRGTNEKLFF. Here the CDR3 DNA reads TGCGCCAGCAGCCCCGGAAGGGGCACTAATGAAAAACTGTTTTTT.

This clone was counted a few times. This chain uses TRBV24-1 with TRBJ2-5; 9 positions agree with TRBD1. Germline V gene data show CDR1 as KGHDR and CDR2 as SFDVKD. J gave up 5 bases and V 6 bases, and 6 bases lay outside the gene matches. The CDR3 runs to 14 residues. The CDR3 here is CATSLGQGLETQYF. The CDR3 DNA reads as TGTGCCACCAGTCTGGGACAGGGCTTGGAGACCCAGTACTTC.

This chain links TRBV28 with TRBJ2-3; 7 bases map to TRBD2. This CDR3 is built from 13 residues. J gave up 2 bases and V 8 bases, and 4 bases lay outside the gene matches. The germline gives CDR1 MDHEN, CDR2 SYDVKM. The CDR3 loop reads CASRDYPTDTQYF. The CDR3 DNA reads as TGTGCCAGCCGGGACTACCCCACAGATACGCAGTATTTT. Using reference TRBV28 and TRBJ2-3 for the parts outside the CDR3, the full variable domain is DVKVTQSSRYLVKRTGEKVFLECVQDMDHENMFWYRQDPGLGLRLIYFSYDVKMKEKGDIPEGYSVSREKKERFSLILESASTNQTSMYLCASRDYPTDTQYFGPGTRLTVL.

CDR3 in amino acids: CASSLVGSYEQFF. The DNA for the CDR3 is TGTGCCAGCAGCTTGGTCGGGAGCTATGAGCAGTTCTTC. The rearrangement links TRBV5-4 to TRBJ2-1; D possibly corresponds to TRBD2 (6 bases). V was clipped by 0 bases and J by 8 bases, with 9 bases between them. The CDR3 consists of 13 residues. The germline V gene encodes CDR1 SGHNT and CDR2 YYREEE (reference sequence).

The rearrangement joins TRBV20-1 to TRBJ2-5; 8 nucleotides line up with TRBD2. The V gene's germline CDR1 is DFQATT and CDR2 SNEGSKA (reference sequence). Trimming cost V 3 bases and J 5 bases; bases outside gene matches: 17. The CDR3 totals 17 residues. DNA of the CDR3: TGCAGTGCTAGTACTATCCCAGGAGCGGGAGTACGGGAGACCCAGTACTTC. Protein: CSASTIPGAGVRETQYF.

This clone has just one count. The chain uses TRBV21-1 and TRBJ1-2. TRBV21-1 counts as a pseudogene. The CDR3 sequence is 21 residues long. The CDR3 bases are TGTGCCAGCAGCAAAGGCCGATGGTCCTCTAAAACTCAGGGAGCTAACTATGGCTACACCTTC. It is translated as CASSKGRWSSKTQGANYGYTF.

V is TRBV7-3 and J is TRBJ2-3; D not certain. The germline gives CDR1 SGHTA, CDR2 FQGTGA. The germline V and J ends were trimmed by 3 bases and 5 bases, with 15 bases remaining between them. The CDR3 extends over 15 amino acids. The CDR3 DNA sequence: TGTGCCAGCAGCTTTGGGCTCCACCGTCAAGATACGCAGTATTTT. As protein: CASSFGLHRQDTQYF.

The V call is TRBV30, the J call TRBJ2-5, with D tentatively TRBD1 or TRBD2 (5 bases each). This CDR3 is built from 13 residues. The V end lost 5 bases, the J end lost 5 bases, and 15 bases lay between the germline ends. Germline CDR1 and CDR2: GTSNPN and SVGIG (reference sequence). The CDR3 reads CAWGIGGAETQYF. The CDR3 nucleotides are TGTGCCTGGGGGATTGGGGGAGCGGAGACCCAGTACTTC.

The V call is TRBV11-3, the J call TRBJ2-3; D gene uncertain. CDR1 and CDR2 from the germline V gene are SGHNT and YENEEA. CDR3 size: 14 residues. V lost 1 base to trimming and J lost 3 bases, with 8 bases between them. CDR3 protein: CASSLGSATDTQYF. The CDR3 DNA reads TGTGCCAGCAGCTTAGGATCAGCGACAGATACGCAGTATTTT.

The rearrangement uses TRBV18 and TRBJ2-2; 8 nucleotides agree with TRBD1. The V segment lost 8 bases and the J segment 1 base; nucleotides outside the gene matches: 9. Germline CDR1 and CDR2: KGHSH and LQKENI. CDR3 size: 16 residues. The CDR3 here is CASTTQGGMNTGELFF. The CDR3 nucleotides read TGTGCCAGCACTACACAGGGGGGAATGAACACCGGGGAGCTGTTTTTT.

The V and J genes are TRBV13 and TRBJ2-1, with 9 bases fitting TRBD1. Looked up from germline, CDR1 is PRHDT and CDR2 is FYEKMQ (reference sequence). Trimming took 8 bases from V and 3 from J; bases not matched to a gene: 2. The CDR3 is 13 residues long. CDR3: CASWGQGYNEQFF. The CDR3 region has the DNA TGTGCCAGCTGGGGACAGGGCTACAATGAGCAGTTCTTC.